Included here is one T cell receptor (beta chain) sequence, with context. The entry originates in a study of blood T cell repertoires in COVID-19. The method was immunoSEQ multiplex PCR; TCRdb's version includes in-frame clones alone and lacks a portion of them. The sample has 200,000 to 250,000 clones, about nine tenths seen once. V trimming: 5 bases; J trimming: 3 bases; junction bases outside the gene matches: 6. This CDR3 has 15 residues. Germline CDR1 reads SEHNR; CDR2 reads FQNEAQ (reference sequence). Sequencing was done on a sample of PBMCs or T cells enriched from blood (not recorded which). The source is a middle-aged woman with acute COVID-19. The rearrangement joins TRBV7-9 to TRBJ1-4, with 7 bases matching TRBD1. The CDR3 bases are TGTGCCAGCAGCGTTCCACAGGGGTCTAATGAAAAACTGTTTTTT. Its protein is CASSVPQGSNEKLFF. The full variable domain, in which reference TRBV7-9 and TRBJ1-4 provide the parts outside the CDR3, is DTGVSQNPRHKITKRGQNVTFRCDPISEHNRLYWYRQTLGQGPEFLTYFQNEAQLEKSRLLSDRFSAERPKGSFSTLEIQRTEQGDSAMYLCASSVPQGSNEKLFFGSGTQLSVL.